These 32 T cell receptor beta chains originate from one sample sequenced in a study of T-cell memory formation after mild COVID-19. MiXCR was run by TCRdb on the 5' RACE reads, yielding one entry per CDR3 protein. The data contain about 410,000 distinct CDR3 sequences, less than 25% of them seen just once; the ten biggest clones take up about an eighth. Input material: PBMCs or a T cell subset sorted from them (not recorded which). The receptors derive from an adult woman who had mild COVID-19 (a few samples of this study predate the infection). Cell type and time point are not known.

This clonotype was detected a few times. The rearrangement links TRBV5-5 to TRBJ1-3; TRBD1 might be the D (6 bases). The CDR3 is made up of 16 amino acids. Germline CDR1 is SGHKS and CDR2 is YYEKEE (reference sequence). The V gene lost 3 bases and the J gene lost 0 bases, with 13 bases spanning the gap. The CDR3 nucleotides read TGTGCCAGCAGCTATTGGGACACGAGCTCTGGAAACACCATATATTTT. Translating it yields CASSYWDTSSGNTIYF.

V usage is TRBV10-3 and J usage is TRBJ1-5, with D possibly matching TRBD1 (6 bases). V lost 2 bases and J lost 0, with 11 bases in between. The CDR3 consists of 16 residues. CDR1 is ENHRY, CDR2 SYGVKD, per germline. The CDR3, as DNA: TGTGCCATCAGTGAGGGGGACACCTATAGCAATCAGCCCCAGCATTTT. Translation gives CAISEGDTYSNQPQHF.

This chain uses TRBV18 with TRBJ2-6, with unresolved D. Trimming stripped 1 base from V and 0 bases from J, with 4 bases between. Germline CDR1 is KGHSH and CDR2 is LQKENI. This CDR3 has 15 amino acids. The CDR3 is CASSPQPSGANVLTF. Here the CDR3 DNA reads TGTGCCAGCTCACCACAGCCCTCTGGGGCCAACGTCCTGACTTTC.

The gene calls are TRBV7-9 and TRBJ2-1; a possible D gene is TRBD1 (6 bases). The ends were cut back, 10 bases at V and 4 bases at J, with 20 bases in the middle. This CDR3 comprises 15 residues. Germline values: CDR1 SEHNR, CDR2 FQNEAQ (reference sequence). The CDR3 DNA reads TGTGCCATCCTCGACCTCCAGGGGCTGTACAATGAGCAGTTCTTC. Translated: CAILDLQGLYNEQFF.

CDR3 coding DNA: TGTGCCAGCAGCCAAGGACAGAGACTAGCGGACCAAGAGACCCAGTACTTC. Its protein is CASSQGQRLADQETQYF. V and J are TRBV4-2 and TRBJ2-5; 9 nucleotides agree with TRBD2. CDR3 length: 17 amino acids. The J segment lost 0 bases and the V segment lost 1 base, leaving 6 bases of the junction unmatched. The V gene's germline CDR1 is LGHNA and CDR2 YNFKEQ.

The V call is TRBV4-3, the J call TRBJ2-1; D could derive from TRBD1 or TRBD2 (5 bases each). Per germline, CDR1 LGHNA and CDR2 YSLEER. This CDR3 spans 15 amino acids. V dropped 5 bases and J dropped 2 bases, with 13 bases sitting between them. DNA for the CDR3: TGCGCCAGCAGCGTCAGGGTGGGGGCCTACAATGAGCAGTTCTTC. It yields the protein CASSVRVGAYNEQFF.

This chain joins TRBV7-9 and TRBJ1-5, with D possibly TRBD1 on 6 matching bases. Germline CDR1 SEHNR, CDR2 FQNEAQ (reference sequence). V was pared by 5 bases and J by 1 base, with 12 bases between. The CDR3 is 15 amino acids. The CDR3 region is CASSRGTVSNQPQHF. The DNA of the CDR3 is TGTGCCAGCAGCAGGGGGACCGTAAGCAATCAGCCCCAGCATTTT.

The chain carries TRBV7-9 and TRBJ2-1, with D uncertain. The CDR3 is 16 residues long. The V and J ends lost 2 bases and 0 bases respectively, with 11 bases between them. CDR1 is SEHNR, CDR2 FQNEAQ, per germline (reference sequence). CDR3 DNA sequence: TGTGCCAGCAGCTTACAGCGAACCCTCTCCTACAATGAGCAGTTCTTC. As protein: CASSLQRTLSYNEQFF.

This clonotype was seen many times. The chain carries TRBV5-1 and TRBJ2-7; TRBD1 might be the D (5 bases). This CDR3 has 14 residues. The germline V gene encodes CDR1 SGHRS and CDR2 YFSETQ. V was trimmed by 0 bases and J by 2 bases, leaving 9 bases between them. The CDR3 loop reads CASSLEGPTYEQYF. In nucleotides, the CDR3 is TGCGCCAGCAGCTTGGAGGGGCCCACCTACGAGCAGTACTTC.

The rearrangement joins TRBV6-1 to TRBJ1-1, with 9 bases aligning to TRBD1. The germline V gene encodes CDR1 MNHNS and CDR2 SASEGT. The CDR3 is 14 residues long. V gave up 8 bases and J gave up 1 base; unmatched junction bases: 5. The chain's CDR3 is CASDGQGTNTEAFF. As DNA, the CDR3 is TGTGCCAGCGACGGACAGGGGACGAACACTGAAGCTTTCTTT.

This rearrangement joins TRBV20-1 to TRBJ2-3; possible D gene TRBD2, 6 bases. Trimming removed 5 bases from V and 2 bases from J, with 17 bases in between. The CDR3 has 15 residues. Germline assignment: CDR1 DFQATT and CDR2 SNEGSKA (reference sequence). This chain's CDR3 is CSADLAIGFTDTQYF. DNA of the CDR3: TGCAGTGCTGACCTAGCGATAGGGTTCACAGATACGCAGTATTTT.

V and J are TRBV20-1 and TRBJ2-1; the D gene is possibly TRBD2 (6 bases). This CDR3 is built from 15 residues. The germline V gene encodes CDR1 DFQATT and CDR2 SNEGSKA (reference sequence). Trimming left V 7 bases short and J 0 bases short, with 16 bases between. The CDR3 nucleotides are TGCAGTGGCCGGGCGGGAACGAGCTCCTACAATGAGCAGTTCTTC. It is translated as CSGRAGTSSYNEQFF.

The sample holds a few counts of this clonotype. The rearrangement uses TRBV6-5 and TRBJ1-2, with D maybe TRBD1 (5 bases). Trimming cost V 6 bases and J 4 bases, with 24 bases left between them. CDR1 and CDR2 from the germline V gene are MNHEY and SVGAGI. The CDR3 covers 17 residues. As DNA, the CDR3 is TGTGCCAGCAGATCCGTTTCAAGGGGCCTGGGGAGCTATGGCTACACCTTC. It is translated as CASRSVSRGLGSYGYTF.

The chain joins TRBV6-5 to TRBJ1-1; TRBD1 aligns across 11 bases. V trimming: 4 bases; J trimming: 7 bases; junction bases outside the gene matches: 8. CDR1 and CDR2 from the germline V gene are MNHEY and SVGAGI. This CDR3 is 15 amino acids long. CDR3: CASSSSGQGAFEAFF. The CDR3 nucleotides read TGTGCCAGCAGTTCTTCTGGACAGGGGGCGTTTGAAGCTTTCTTT.

V is TRBV6-5 and J is TRBJ2-7, with a possible D match to TRBD1 (6 bases). V shed 2 bases and J shed 4 bases, with 9 bases lying between them. CDR3 length equals 13 residues. Germline CDR1 and CDR2: MNHEY and SVGAGI. CDR3 region: CASSYKGVYEQYF. The CDR3 nucleotides are TGTGCCAGCAGTTACAAGGGGGTTTACGAGCAGTACTTC.

This clonotype appeared a few times. The gene calls are TRBV10-3 and TRBJ2-5; 7 nucleotides align to TRBD2. The CDR3 covers 12 residues. The V segment lost 10 bases and the J segment 5 bases; nucleotides outside the gene matches: 7. The V gene's germline CDR1 is ENHRY and CDR2 SYGVKD. In DNA form, the CDR3 reads TGTGCCACCAAGACTAGCCGGGAGACCCAGTACTTC. It specifies CATKTSRETQYF.

This sequence joins TRBV6-2 or TRBV6-3 and TRBJ1-5; 7 bases match TRBD1. Germline values: CDR1 MNHEY, CDR2 SVGEGT. Unmatched junction bases numbered 8, after V lost 2 bases and J lost 4 bases. This CDR3 is built from 16 residues. CDR3 bases: TGTGCCAGCAGTTACGACAGGGCCGTACGTAATCAGCCCCAGCATTTT. Its translation is CASSYDRAVRNQPQHF.

This clonotype came up a few times. This rearrangement joins TRBV7-2 to TRBJ2-3, with 11 bases that match TRBD2. There are 14 residues in the CDR3. Per the germline V gene, CDR1 is SGHTA and CDR2 is FQGNSA. J was trimmed by 4 bases and V by 7 bases; bases with no gene match: 4. The CDR3 region is CASTLAGGSDTQYF. The CDR3 DNA follows: TGTGCCAGCACCCTAGCGGGAGGTTCAGATACGCAGTATTTT.

Notes on this clonotype: This may stem from a read error, because a much larger clone lies one nucleotide away. The rearrangement links TRBV9 to TRBJ2-1; TRBD2 matches at 15 bases. Trimming took 2 bases from V and 7 from J; bases not matched to a gene: 1. There are 15 residues in the CDR3. The germline gives CDR1 SGDLS, CDR2 YYNGEE. CDR3 amino acids: CASSVGLAGGNEQFF. In nucleotides, the CDR3 is TGTGCCAGCAGCGTCGGACTAGCGGGAGGGAATGAGCAGTTCTTC.

This clonotype was picked up a small number of times. The gene calls are TRBV5-1 and TRBJ1-2; maybe TRBD1 (6 bases). Germline CDR1 and CDR2: SGHRS and YFSETQ. This CDR3 has 14 amino acids. The ends were cut back, 0 bases at V and 6 bases at J, with 12 bases in the middle. The CDR3 spells CASSLAGTTDGYTF. CDR3 DNA: TGCGCCAGCAGCTTGGCCGGGACAACAGATGGCTACACCTTC.

This clonotype was recorded a few times. The V and J genes are TRBV6-6 and TRBJ2-7, with 14 bases matching TRBD2. The CDR3 spans 15 residues. V lost 6 bases, J lost 5 bases, and 6 bases stayed unmatched. Germline V gene lookup returns CDR1 MNHNY and CDR2 SVGAGI (reference sequence). The DNA for the CDR3 is TGTGCCAGCAGCTCGACTAGCGGGAGGGCCGACGAGCAGTACTTC. This codes for CASSSTSGRADEQYF.

The chain joins TRBV7-2 to TRBJ2-5, with D perhaps matching TRBD1 or TRBD2 (5 bases each). Germline CDR1 reads SGHTA; CDR2 reads FQGNSA. CDR3 length: 15 amino acids. V was shortened by 5 bases and J by 5 bases, with 18 bases between the two germline ends. The CDR3 nucleotides are TGTGCCAGCAGCCCGACCCATGGGGCGGGTGAGACCCAGTACTTC. Protein: CASSPTHGAGETQYF.

The chain carries TRBV10-3 and TRBJ2-1, with D hard to call. The CDR3 has 11 amino acids. The germline CDR1 and CDR2 sequences are ENHRY and SYGVKD. Trimming took 5 bases from V and 7 from J, leaving 6 bases between them. The CDR3 sequence is CAISFGNEQFF. In DNA form, the CDR3 reads TGTGCCATCAGTTTCGGGAATGAGCAGTTCTTC.

This clonotype has just a few counts. The rearrangement uses TRBV4-3 and TRBJ1-1, with no clear D. V was shortened by 3 bases and J by 1 base, with 9 bases between the two germline ends. The CDR3 is made up of 14 amino acids. CDR1 and CDR2 (germline): LGHNA, YSLEER. The chain's CDR3 is CASSHLDRNTEAFF. DNA of the CDR3: TGCGCCAGCAGCCACCTGGACCGGAACACTGAAGCTTTCTTT.

This clonotype showed up just a few times. The chain recombines TRBV18 with TRBJ2-1; D is uncertain. V was pared by 3 bases and J by 5 bases, with 14 bases between. The CDR3 contains 15 residues. Germline lookup yields CDR1 KGHSH and CDR2 LQKENI. CDR3 residues: CASSPSPRVNNEQFF. The CDR3 DNA sequence: TGTGCCAGCTCACCTAGCCCTAGAGTTAACAATGAGCAGTTCTTC.

As DNA, the CDR3 is TGTGCCACATCGCCGGGGGCGGGCACAGATACGCAGTATTTT. Translated: CATSPGAGTDTQYF. The chain links TRBV19 to TRBJ2-3, with D tentatively TRBD1 or TRBD2 (6 bases each). Germline CDR1 LNHDA, CDR2 SQIVND (reference sequence). The CDR3 is 14 amino acids. V was shortened by 10 bases and J by 1 base, with 15 bases between the two germline ends.

Only a few counts were recorded for this clonotype. The gene calls are TRBV27 and TRBJ2-5; the D gene is possibly TRBD1 (5 bases). V shed 4 bases and J shed 4 bases, with 19 bases lying between them. CDR1 is MNHEY, CDR2 SMNVEV, per germline (reference sequence). The CDR3 sequence is 16 residues long. The CDR3 is CASSSHLLGVGETQYF. CDR3 sequence (DNA): TGTGCCAGCAGTTCACATTTGCTAGGGGTGGGAGAGACCCAGTACTTC.

Only a few counts were recorded for this clonotype. This chain uses TRBV6-2 or TRBV6-3 with TRBJ2-1; D unclear. The V gene's germline CDR1 is MNHEY and CDR2 SVGEGT. This CDR3 contains 16 residues. The V gene lost 6 bases and the J gene lost 2 bases, with 17 bases spanning the gap. This chain's CDR3 is CASRPPGHSAYNEQFF. The CDR3 DNA reads as TGTGCCAGCAGACCCCCGGGCCATTCCGCCTACAATGAGCAGTTCTTC.

In this sample, this clonotype turned up a few times. The chain has TRBV5-1 and TRBJ2-5; possibly TRBD1 for D (7 bases). CDR1 and CDR2 from the germline V gene are SGHRS and YFSETQ. This CDR3 spans 16 amino acids. Trimming cost V 0 bases and J 5 bases, with 17 bases left between them. The CDR3: CASSLGPGQGGETQYF. The CDR3 region has the DNA TGCGCCAGCAGCTTGGGGCCCGGGCAGGGGGGCGAGACCCAGTACTTC.

V is TRBV19 and J is TRBJ2-7; 12 positions agree with TRBD1. Germline CDR1 reads LNHDA; CDR2 reads SQIVND (reference sequence). V lost 4 bases to trimming and J lost 6 bases; unmatched junction nucleotides: 4. This CDR3 is built from 14 residues. The CDR3 protein is CASSTWGQGAEQYF. The CDR3 bases are TGTGCCAGTAGTACCTGGGGACAGGGGGCCGAGCAGTACTTC. Full variable domain (missing parts from reference TRBV19 and TRBJ2-7): DGGITQSPKYLFRKEGQNVTLSCEQNLNHDAMYWYRQDPGQGLRLIYYSQIVNDFQKGDIAEGYSVSREKKESFPLTVTSAQKNPTAFYLCASSTWGQGAEQYFGPGTRLTVT.

This clonotype appeared a few times. The V gene is TRBV7-2, the J gene TRBJ2-7; maybe TRBD2 (6 bases). The ends were cut back, 1 base at V and 3 bases at J, with 13 bases in the middle. The V gene's germline CDR1 is SGHTA and CDR2 FQGNSA. This CDR3 spans 15 amino acids. The CDR3 region has the DNA TGTGCCAGCAGCTTAGTCGCGGGGCAGGGCTACGAGCAGTACTTC. This sequence encodes CASSLVAGQGYEQYF.

This clonotype was detected many times. The chain is built from TRBV12-3 or TRBV12-4 and TRBJ2-7, with 7 bases lining up with TRBD1. V trimming: 5 bases; J trimming: 3 bases; junction bases outside the gene matches: 4. The CDR3 is made up of 13 amino acids. DNA of the CDR3: TGTGCCAGCAGTGTGGGGACAGTCTACGAGCAGTACTTC. It is translated as CASSVGTVYEQYF.